Listed below are T cell receptor beta chains from one sample, sequenced in a study of shared clonotypes between healthy human individuals. Measured with immunoSEQ multiplex PCR; TCRdb has only the in-frame clones, and not every one. This table has about 330,000 clones, about nine tenths appearing once. Sequencing used memory CD8+ T cells sorted from blood. The receptors were gathered from a man aged 18-30 years in good health. Each CDR3 is given with its conserved first and last residue. The order of the fields is J gene, clone size, D gene, V gene, CDR3 DNA, CDR3 protein. D genes are given only for firm matches. Clone size is shown for a subset of rows, as once, few, many or a class of expanded clone.

TRBJ2-3 - - TRBV5-8 TGTGCCAGCAGCTTGGGGCTTACAGATACGCAGTATTTT CASSLGLTDTQYF
TRBJ1-5 - - TRBV5-6 TGTGCCAGCAGCTTGGCCGGCCAGGGACCCAATCAGCCCCAGCATTTT CASSLAGQGPNQPQHF
TRBJ2-5 - TRBD2 TRBV7-9 TGTGCCAGCAGCGGATGGGCTAGCGGGGCCCGCCAAGAGACCCAGTACTTC CASSGWASGARQETQYF
TRBJ2-2 - - TRBV29-1 TGCAGCGTTCTGGGCGGGAACACCGGGGAGCTGTTTTTT CSVLGGNTGELFF
TRBJ2-7 - - TRBV28 TGTGCCAGCAGTTTACCCCGAAGCAGCCCCTACGAGCAGTACTTC CASSLPRSSPYEQYF
TRBJ1-1 many TRBD1 TRBV28 TGTGCCAGCAGTTTGGGACAGGGGGGGACTGAAGCTTTCTTT CASSLGQGGTEAFF
TRBJ1-1 - - TRBV7-9 TGTGCCAGCAGTCCACGGAGGGCCCTTAACACTGAAGCTTTCTTT CASSPRRALNTEAFF
TRBJ1-1 - - TRBV7-9 TGTGCCAGCAGCCGAGTCGACGGGGACACTGAAGCTTTCTTT CASSRVDGDTEAFF
TRBJ1-1 few TRBD1 TRBV7-9 TGTGCCACCCGGACAGGGGTGGAGAACACTGAAGCTTTCTTT CATRTGVENTEAFF
TRBJ2-7 - TRBD2 TRBV2 TGTGCCAGCAGTGAAGCCAGGCTAGCGGGGTACGAGCAGTACTTC CASSEARLAGYEQYF
TRBJ1-2 - - TRBV6-5 TGTGCCAGCAGTTCCTATGGCTACACCTTC CASSSYGYTF
TRBJ1-1 - - TRBV11-2 TGTGCCAGCAGCTTATTTGGCGGAGAGAACACTGAAGCTTTCTTT CASSLFGGENTEAFF
TRBJ2-1 - - TRBV7-3 TGTGCCAGCAGCTTATTAGCAGGGGCGGAGGAGTTCTTC CASSLLAGAEEFF
TRBJ2-2 - - TRBV7-8 TGTGCCAGCAGCTTAGCCTTTCCGGGCAGGACGAACACCGGGGAGCTGTTTTTT CASSLAFPGRTNTGELFF
TRBJ2-5 - - TRBV7-9 TGTGCCAGCAGCTTAGTAGGGGTTGGGGAGACCCAGTACTTC CASSLVGVGETQYF
TRBJ2-3 few - TRBV18 TGTGCCAGCTCACTTTTCCCAGGGGTCACAGATACGCAGTATTTT CASSLFPGVTDTQYF
TRBJ1-1 - - TRBV6-5 TGTGCCAGCAGTTACGGGGGTTTGAACACTGAAGCTTTCTTT CASSYGGLNTEAFF
TRBJ1-5 - TRBD1 TRBV10-3 TGTGCCATCAGTGAAAGTAAAGGGACAGGGATATTCTTCGGGCAGCCCCAGCATTTT CAISESKGTGIFFGQPQHF
TRBJ2-3 - TRBD2 TRBV5-4 TGTGCCAGCAGCCCTAGCGGGGGGGCTGGAGATACGCAGTATTTT CASSPSGGAGDTQYF
TRBJ2-7 - - TRBV5-6 TGTGCCAGCAGCTCGGGGGACGGCGAGCAGTACTTC CASSSGDGEQYF
TRBJ1-1 - TRBD1 TRBV6-1 TGTGCCAGCAGTGAAAGGGGAATGACAGGGGACTGGTGGAACACTGAAGCTTTCTTT CASSERGMTGDWWNTEAFF
TRBJ2-5 - TRBD2 TRBV7-2 TGTGCCAGCAGCCCCGCGTTTCGACTAGCGGGTATGAAGACCCAGTACTTC CASSPAFRLAGMKTQYF
TRBJ2-7 few - TRBV2 TGTGCCAGCAGCTCGACGGACAGCTTCGAGCAGTACTTC CASSSTDSFEQYF
TRBJ1-1 - TRBD1 TRBV29-1 TGCAGCGTTGAAGTTACAGGGGGGAGCCGGACTGAAGCTTTCTTT CSVEVTGGSRTEAFF
TRBJ1-3 - - TRBV9 TGTGCCAGCAGCGAGTGGGGTTCTGGAAACACCATATATTTT CASSEWGSGNTIYF
TRBJ2-7 - - TRBV2 TGTGCCAGCAGTGAACCCTCCGGGGTGCCCTCCTACGAGCAGTACTTC CASSEPSGVPSYEQYF
TRBJ1-2 - - TRBV18 TGTGCCAGCTCACCGGGGGCCGTATATGGCTACACCTTC CASSPGAVYGYTF
TRBJ2-7 - TRBD2 TRBV9 TGTGCCAGCAGCCGTAATAGCGGGATTCCCCCCTACGAGCAGTACTTC CASSRNSGIPPYEQYF
TRBJ2-2 - - TRBV20-1 TGCAGTGCGGGGTTTTACGGGGAGCTGTTTTTT CSAGFYGELFF
TRBJ1-5 - TRBD1 TRBV6-6 TGTGCCAGCAGTTCCCAAGGGGGCGAGAGCAATCAGCCCCAGCATTTT CASSSQGGESNQPQHF
TRBJ1-4 - - TRBV11-1 TGTGCCAGCAGCAAGCGACCTTCTAATGAAAAACTGTTTTTT CASSKRPSNEKLFF
TRBJ2-7 - TRBD2 TRBV6-7 TGTGCCAGCAGCGTTACGGGGAGGGCCGTTTACGAGCAGTACTTC CASSVTGRAVYEQYF
TRBJ2-5 - - TRBV13 TGTGCCAGCAGCTTAGGGCTACGCCAAGAGACCCAGTACTTC CASSLGLRQETQYF
TRBJ2-1 once TRBD2 TRBV5-8 TGTGCCAGCAGCCCGGGACTAGCGGGAGCTGGGAATGAGCAGTTCTTC CASSPGLAGAGNEQFF
TRBJ1-2 - - TRBV14 TGTGCCAGCAGCCACAGGGGTTACAGCTTTGGCTACACCTTC CASSHRGYSFGYTF
TRBJ2-2 - TRBD1 TRBV9 TGTGCCAGCAGCGCCGACTGGGACAGCACCACCGGGGAGCTGTTTTTT CASSADWDSTTGELFF
TRBJ1-4 - - TRBV7-2 TGTGCCAGCAGCTTAGTTCAGGGGAGGAGTGAAAAACTGTTTTTT CASSLVQGRSEKLFF
TRBJ2-7 many - TRBV6-6 TGTGCCAGCAGTACCCCCTGGGGCGACGAGCAGTACTTC CASSTPWGDEQYF
TRBJ2-1 - TRBD2 TRBV27 TGTGCCAGCAGTTTGACTAGCGGGAGGATCTCCTACAATGAGCAGTTCTTC CASSLTSGRISYNEQFF
TRBJ2-1 - - TRBV28 TGTGCCAGCAGCCAGGTAGAAGGGGTGTCCTACAATGAGCAGTTCTTC CASSQVEGVSYNEQFF
TRBJ1-5 - - TRBV12-5 TGTGCTAGTGGTTCAAGAGGGGATCAGCCCCAGCATTTT CASGSRGDQPQHF
TRBJ1-2 many - TRBV9 TGTGCCAGCAGCGTCGAGGAAACCTCGAGGCGCTATGGCTACACCTTC CASSVEETSRRYGYTF
TRBJ2-1 - TRBD1 TRBV27 TGTGCCAGCAGGAAGGGGGCGCCTAACAATGAGCAGTTCTTC CASRKGAPNNEQFF
TRBJ1-1 - - TRBV7-9 TGTGCCAGCAGCTTCGGAGATAGACACTATAGAGAGAACACTGAAGCTTTCTTT CASSFGDRHYRENTEAFF
TRBJ2-7 - TRBD2 TRBV7-2 TGTGCCAGCAGCTTCCTACCGGGACTAGCGGGAGAATACGAGCAGTACTTC CASSFLPGLAGEYEQYF
TRBJ1-2 - - TRBV30 TGTGCCTGGAGGGGGGGACACCCAAACTATGGCTACACCTTC CAWRGGHPNYGYTF
TRBJ2-3 - TRBD2 TRBV7-6 TGTGCCAGCAGCTTATCGGTTGAGGGAGGGCACGGAACAGATACGCAGTATTTT CASSLSVEGGHGTDTQYF
TRBJ2-7 once TRBD1 TRBV2 TGTGCCAGCAGTGCTCTGGGGGACAGGGACGAGCAGTACTTC CASSALGDRDEQYF
TRBJ1-5 - - TRBV19 TGTGCCAGTACCACACAAGAGGCAGGCCACCAGCCCCAGCATTTT CASTTQEAGHQPQHF
TRBJ2-7 many - TRBV5-6 TGTGCCAGCAGCTTGAAGGAGGGGACCCCCTACGAGCAGTACTTC CASSLKEGTPYEQYF
TRBJ2-7 - - TRBV7-2 TGTGCCAGCAGCCTCCCGTGGGGGGCGAGCTCCTACGAGCAGTACTTC CASSLPWGASSYEQYF
TRBJ2-7 - - TRBV13 TGTGCCAGCAGCTTAGGCCGGGTGTCCTACGAGCAGTACTTC CASSLGRVSYEQYF
TRBJ2-7 - - TRBV18 TGTGCCAGCTCACTAGACTACGGCGGGGTATCTGACGAGCAGTACTTC CASSLDYGGVSDEQYF
TRBJ2-1 - - TRBV4-1 TGCGCCAGCAGCCAAATCCCCGGGGCCGATGAGCAGTTCTTC CASSQIPGADEQFF
TRBJ2-1 - TRBD2 TRBV27 TGTGCCAGCAGTGTACGGGGGGACTACAATGAGCAGTTCTTC CASSVRGDYNEQFF